Each of the 20 T cell receptor beta chains below was sequenced from the same sample in a study of CD8+ T cells in alopecia areata. Treatment specified: oral pan-JAK inhibitor, 5-10 mg twice daily. Isolated RNA was reverse transcribed into cDNA used as the sequencing template. Sequencing used immunoSEQ multiplex PCR; TCRdb keeps in-frame clones, though not all of them. The sample records a few hundred thousand clones, 60% being singletons. This specimen was CD4+ T cells sorted from blood, taken at week 52, from a patient treated with tofacitinib. The receptors stem from a human donor with alopecia areata.

This clone has at least ten counts. Compared with germline, one end of the junction differs, possibly owing to a read error. The chain combines TRBV7-7 with TRBJ2-2; unclear D gene. The germline CDR1 and CDR2 sequences are SSHAT and FNYEAQ (reference sequence). There are 13 residues in the CDR3. The CDR3 nucleotides are TGTGCTAGCACCCCCATCCAGAGCGGGGAGCTGTTTTTT. As protein: CASTPIQSGELFF.

The chain employs TRBV7-2 and TRBJ1-1; 8 bases are a match to TRBD1. This CDR3 has 14 amino acids. Looked up from germline, CDR1 is SGHTA and CDR2 is FQGNSA. The J segment lost 2 bases and the V segment lost 4 bases, leaving 3 bases of the junction unmatched. Here the CDR3 reads CASSSGGANTEAFF. CDR3 bases: TGTGCCAGCAGCTCAGGGGGCGCAAACACTGAAGCTTTCTTT.

The V and J genes are TRBV15 and TRBJ2-1; D could derive from TRBD1 or TRBD2 (5 bases each). CDR3 length equals 15 residues. With 4 bases removed from V and 8 bases from J, the gap between germline ends came to 18 bases. From germline, CDR1 is LNHNV and CDR2 YYDKDF (reference sequence). The CDR3, as DNA: TGTGCCACCAGCACCGAGGGAAGGGGTTGGCATGAGCAGTTCTTC. Its translation: CATSTEGRGWHEQFF.

This clone was counted a few times. The V gene is TRBV6-1, the J gene TRBJ2-7; TRBD1 matches 9 bases. Losses at the gene ends were 6 bases for V and 3 bases for J; bases not matched to a gene: 6. CDR1 is MNHNS and CDR2 is SASEGT in the germline V gene. The CDR3 consists of 14 residues. CDR3 coding DNA: TGTGCCAGCAGGCGGGACAGGGTGGTCTACGAGCAGTACTTC. Amino acids: CASRRDRVVYEQYF.

The CDR3 nucleotides read TGTGCCTGGAATCCCCCTAGCACAGATACGCAGTATTTT. It is translated as CAWNPPSTDTQYF. The chain recombines TRBV30 with TRBJ2-3, with D hard to call. The CDR3 runs 13 residues. Germline CDR1 reads GTSNPN; CDR2 reads SVGIG (reference sequence). V was cut by 4 bases and J by 0 bases, with 8 bases left in between.

V gene TRBV15 combines with J gene TRBJ2-5; D uncertain. With 3 bases removed from V and 4 bases from J, the gap between germline ends came to 21 bases. The germline gives CDR1 LNHNV, CDR2 YYDKDF (reference sequence). This CDR3 is built from 17 residues. CDR3 residues: CATSRVGDLALGETQYF. DNA of the CDR3: TGTGCCACCAGCAGGGTTGGAGATTTGGCGCTGGGAGAGACCCAGTACTTC.

V gene TRBV10-3 combines with J gene TRBJ1-2; 8 bases are shared with TRBD1. Germline V gene data show CDR1 as ENHRY and CDR2 as SYGVKD. The CDR3 contains 16 residues. V shed 0 bases and J 4 bases; nucleotides not matched to a gene: 7. The CDR3 loop is CAISESPTGEGYGYTF. In DNA, the CDR3 is TGTGCCATCAGTGAGTCTCCGACAGGGGAGGGCTATGGCTACACCTTC.

A few counts support this clone. CDR3 residues: CASRPPGQMNTEAFF. CDR3 sequence (DNA): TGTGCCAGTAGGCCCCCGGGACAGATGAACACTGAAGCTTTCTTT. The J gene is TRBJ1-1, the V gene TRBV19; the match to TRBD1 covers 7 bases. The CDR3 extends over 15 amino acids. The germline V gene has CDR1 LNHDA and CDR2 SQIVND (reference sequence). V lost 6 bases to trimming and J lost 0 bases; unmatched junction nucleotides: 7.

The genes are TRBV11-2 and TRBJ2-5; D is possibly TRBD1 (6 bases). The V gene's germline CDR1 is SGHAT and CDR2 FQNNGV. The CDR3 length is 17 residues. V dropped 1 base and J dropped 5 bases, with 20 bases sitting between them. CDR3 loop: CASSLGPGGRVRETQYF. The CDR3 DNA sequence: TGTGCCAGCAGCTTAGGTCCTGGGGGCCGGGTGCGGGAGACCCAGTACTTC.

CDR3 amino acids: CSAGRIHGGGELFF. In nucleotides, the CDR3 is TGCAGCGCAGGTCGAATTCACGGGGGCGGGGAGCTGTTTTTT. The V and J genes are TRBV29-1 and TRBJ2-2; tentative D call: TRBD2 (6 bases). Trimming pared 7 bases from V and 7 bases from J, leaving 19 bases between. CDR1 is SQVTM and CDR2 is ANQGSEA in the germline V gene. The CDR3 covers 14 residues.

This clone was detected a few times. The chain employs TRBV14 and TRBJ2-2; 7 nucleotides match TRBD2. The CDR3 loop spans 16 amino acids. The V gene's germline CDR1 is SGHDN and CDR2 FVKESK. V lost 0 bases to trimming and J lost 2 bases; unmatched junction nucleotides: 3. The CDR3 spells CASSQEGGRNTGELFF. The CDR3 DNA follows: TGTGCCAGCAGCCAAGAGGGAGGGCGCAACACCGGGGAGCTGTTTTTT.

V and J are TRBV7-9 and TRBJ2-4, with D possibly matching TRBD1 (6 bases). CDR1 and CDR2 from the germline V gene are SEHNR and FQNEAQ (reference sequence). The CDR3 is made up of 17 amino acids. V lost 5 bases and J lost 2, with 19 bases in between. The CDR3 sequence is CASSHTSTGGPKNIQYF. CDR3 DNA sequence: TGTGCCAGCAGCCACACTTCTACTGGGGGCCCCAAAAACATTCAGTACTTC.

The genes are TRBV5-1 and TRBJ1-1; tentatively, D is TRBD1 (5 bases). Germline CDR1 is SGHRS and CDR2 is YFSETQ. V was cut by 0 bases and J by 3 bases, with 6 bases left in between. The CDR3 loop spans 13 amino acids. The CDR3 nucleotides are TGCGCCAGCAGCTTGGAGACAGACACTGAAGCTTTCTTT. Protein sequence: CASSLETDTEAFF.

The sample holds a few counts of this clone. The chain recombines TRBV19 with TRBJ2-1; D gene uncertain. The length of the CDR3 is 13 residues. The V gene's germline CDR1 is LNHDA and CDR2 SQIVND (reference sequence). V was pared by 1 base and J by 2 bases, with 3 bases between. Here the CDR3 reads CASSIAPYNEQFF. In nucleotides, the CDR3 is TGTGCCAGTAGTATAGCCCCCTACAATGAGCAGTTCTTC.

In DNA form, the CDR3 reads TGTGCCTGGAATAGGGACAGCGGCTCTGGAAACACCATATATTTT. Its protein product is CAWNRDSGSGNTIYF. This rearrangement joins TRBV30 to TRBJ1-3; 7 nucleotides match TRBD1. J gave up 0 bases and V 4 bases, and 6 bases lay outside the gene matches. The CDR3 runs 15 residues. Germline lookup yields CDR1 GTSNPN and CDR2 SVGIG (reference sequence).

Only one count was recorded for this clone. This chain links TRBV5-6 with TRBJ1-4; TRBD1 aligns across 8 bases. This CDR3 contains 15 residues. Germline V gene lookup returns CDR1 SGHDT and CDR2 YYEEEE. V lost 4 bases, J lost 0 bases, and 2 bases stayed unmatched. The CDR3 coding sequence is TGTGCCAGCAGCGGGGGACAGGCAACTAATGAAAAACTGTTTTTT. Its translation: CASSGGQATNEKLFF. Using reference TRBV5-6 and TRBJ1-4 for the parts outside the CDR3, the full variable domain is DAGVTQSPTHLIKTRGQQVTLRCSPKSGHDTVSWYQQALGQGPQFIFQYYEEEERQRGNFPDRFSGHQFPNYSSELNVNALLLGDSALYLCASSGGQATNEKLFFGSGTQLSVL.

This clone has a count of ten or more. This sequence joins TRBV27 and TRBJ2-2; TRBD1 matches at 7 bases. V was clipped by 6 bases and J by 7 bases; unmatched bases: 8. Germline CDR1 MNHEY, CDR2 SMNVEV (reference sequence). This CDR3 contains 14 residues. In nucleotides, the CDR3 is TGTGCCAGCAGGAACAGGGGTCAGAGCGGGGAGCTGTTTTTT. Its protein product is CASRNRGQSGELFF.

CDR3 sequence: CASSQDAGGSYNEQFF. CDR3 DNA: TGTGCCAGCAGCCAAGATGCGGGGGGCTCCTACAATGAGCAGTTCTTC. V gene TRBV4-2 combines with J gene TRBJ2-1, with TRBD2 matching 8 bases. This CDR3 comprises 16 residues. CDR1 is LGHNA, CDR2 YNFKEQ, per germline. With 0 bases clipped from V and 0 bases from J, the junction kept 1 base outside the gene matches.

This clone was seen a handful of times. The V call is TRBV6-6, the J call TRBJ2-7; tentatively, D is TRBD1 (5 bases). The CDR3 totals 11 residues. CDR1 and CDR2 from the germline V gene are MNHNY and SVGAGI (reference sequence). V lost 6 bases, J lost 3 bases, and 6 bases lay in between. The CDR3 DNA follows: TGTGCCAGCAGCACAGGCTACGAGCAGTACTTC. It specifies CASSTGYEQYF.

This clone was found once. The CDR3 coding sequence is TGTGCCAGCAGCCACCGCGGGTCACCCCTCCACTTT. Translated, it gives CASSHRGSPLHF. The V gene is TRBV14, the J gene TRBJ1-6, with unresolved D. The germline CDR1 and CDR2 sequences are SGHDN and FVKESK. Trimming left V 3 bases short and J 10 bases short, with 7 bases between. The CDR3 loop spans 12 amino acids.